This T cell receptor beta chain came from a study of blood T cell repertoires in COVID-19. Study background: Acute and convalescent COVID-19 specimens originated in the United States, Italy and Spain. Sources were T cells, B-cell-depleted T cells, or PBMCs; the material itself was cDNA or gDNA.

Seattle cases were enrolled at active infection and followed longitudinally. Authors' data handling: Using reference gene primer amplification, nucleated cell counts were estimated. TCRdb's copy holds only in-frame clones and misses some; the assay was immunoSEQ multiplex PCR. That table supplies the V and J calls and clone size; D and trimming were determined from the DNA. This sample carries some 360,000 clones, roughly 90% of them seen once, and the ten largest clones take over 3.5%. The TCR originated in an older woman with COVID-19, enrolled during active disease. Sequencing was performed on peripheral blood.

In DNA, the CDR3 is TGTGCCAGCAGCATCGACAGGGCTAACGAGCAGTACTTC. This translates into CASSIDRANEQYF. This chain links TRBV7-6 with TRBJ2-7, with TRBD1 matching 7 bases. In germline, CDR1 is SGHVS, CDR2 FNYEAQ. With V trimmed by 5 bases and J by 5 bases, 6 bases remained unmatched. This CDR3 has 13 amino acids.